This entry is about one T cell receptor (beta chain). Ten or more counts support this clonotype. No antigen is known for it. No quality values exist for individual bases; no much larger clone is one base distant. Amplification of TCR beta CDR3 regions was carried out from RNA transcripts. The TCR CDR3 was subjected to a first round of RT-PCR using the HTBI primer set and the Qiagen OneStep RT-PCR kit. A second multiplex PCR round built the libraries, followed by size selection and purification. Sequencing of the libraries was done on an Illumina HiSeq2000 using paired-end 100 bp reads. The original pipeline was this. SOAPnuke was used to process the raw data, throwing out any read that contained adapters or uncalled bases, had a mean Phred below 15, or lacked an exact constant-primer or identifier match. High-quality paired reads were merged using COPE v1.2.5, and each unique nucleotide sequence was defined as a clonotype. MiTCR v1.1 was used to align clonotypes to the IMGT TRBV, TRBD and TRBJ reference segments. The analysis included only V-J combinations with a frequency above 0.0001, which together covered 98% to 99.2% of the repertoires. The TCS score was defined as the ratio of F50 (clonal expansion) to E x V (chaos), calculated using BLOSUM62-based TCRdist between CDR3 peptides within each V-J. Welch's t-statistics and random forest reduced fewer than 550 V-J features to 13, which were used in a naive Bayes classifier (R e1071). TCRdb ran its own pipeline on the public reads, namely fastp trimming at Q25 and MiXCR clone calling, and kept in-frame beta chains. Each CDR3 protein appears once, grouped with its most common genes and DNA. These V and J calls rely on TCRdb rather than the paper's analysis. Counted in this sample were roughly 420,000 distinct CDR3 sequences; roughly an eighth of them appeared once. About 5% of the sample comes from the top ten.

This entry is derived from a study of T cells in Graves' hyperthyroidism and ophthalmopathy (dated by TCRdb to about 2019). Background on the whole study: Peripheral blood samples were taken at initial diagnosis, before any treatment was given. To identify TCR V-J signatures that set the groups apart, the researchers used a discovery cohort of roughly 100 patients, made up of 43 with Graves' ophthalmopathy and about 55 with stable Graves' hyperthyroidism. An independent validation cohort of about 20 hyperthyroidism patients and over 15 patients who later progressed to ophthalmopathy tested prospective prediction of ophthalmopathy. For training and testing, the 110 or so patients in the discovery cohort were randomly divided in a 7:3 ratio. Thyroid tissue and blood T-cell repertoires from six Graves' hyperthyroidism patients were also compared in the study. Following sampling, methimazole starting at 30 mg daily was given to hyperthyroidism patients, and high-dose intravenous methylprednisolone was given to ophthalmopathy patients. TCR Vbeta CDR3 sequencing of fewer than 150 peripheral blood samples (under 45 ophthalmopathy, 75 hyperthyroidism and roughly 17 progressor patients) is reported in the paper.

Cut back by 5 bases and 4 bases, the V and J ends lie 10 bases apart. The CDR3, cysteine through phenylalanine, is 13 amino acids long. CDR3 DNA only is kept here, 39 bases in frame from base 1. Based on the germline V gene, the CDR1 and CDR2 sequences are SGHAT and FQNNGV. Study-wide conclusions, independent of this receptor: A model built on a 13 V-J signature distinguished ophthalmopathy from stable hyperthyroidism, reaching 87.88% sensitivity and about 81% specificity in cross-validation and 80%/75% in testing. In validation, the model predicted progression to ophthalmopathy with 55% to 71% sensitivity and 72% to 85% specificity, a median of around 6.6 months before onset. Sample size was not statistically predetermined, and blinding of investigators to group allocation was not performed. Most expanded thyroid clonotypes (frequency above 0.001) were also detected in blood, suggesting blood repertoires may reflect thyroid immune responses.

Stable Graves' hyperthyroidism was defined as the absence of progression to ophthalmopathy over 18 months of follow-up. Hyperthyroidism patients were aged 18 to 65 years and newly diagnosed, with disease duration of less than 2 months. Any patient with an uncontrolled infection, another autoimmune disease, pregnancy or lactation was excluded. Diagnoses were established on the basis of clinical symptoms, serum thyroxine and TRAb, thyroid ultrasound, and orbital computed tomography. PBMCs were isolated from 10 ml of fresh peripheral blood by Ficoll-Paque density gradient centrifugation. Total RNA was extracted with Trizol reagent, and quality was checked on an Agilent 2100 Bioanalyzer.

Sequences were obtained from blood. The sequence joins TRBV11-2 to TRBJ2-3; perhaps TRBD2 is the D gene, with 5 bases matching. This receptor was identified in a woman under 30 with Graves' hyperthyroidism. The CDR3 protein is CASSIALADTQYF. Here is the DNA: TGTGCCAGCAGCATAGCGTTAGCAGATACGCAGTATTTT.